One and the same sample provided the 20 T cell receptor beta chains below, sequenced in a study of beta chain features in type 1 diabetes (dated by TCRdb to 2016 to 2019). The paper's findings and limits, for the study overall: In all four CD4+ subsets, TCRB CDR3 length was moderately but significantly shorter in type 1 diabetes patients.

These TCRs' antigens remain unknown. The library was made by the immunoSEQ multiplex PCR assay. The entire amount of isolated RNA was reverse transcribed using the High Capacity cDNA Reverse Transcription Kit, so the sequenced TCRB transcripts were expressed ones. The table comes from immuneACCESS by way of TCRdb, which keeps in-frame sequences with V and J called. Part of the clones is missing from these tables; in studies checked, under half for an unresolved V gene and the rest for unknown reasons. Counted in this sample were hundreds of thousands of clones; over 12% of them appeared once. The ten largest clonotypes hold 0.04% of the sample. Sequencing input: naive CD4+ T cells from blood. The meaning of the sample's cell subset or site label: true naive CD4+ T cells. The receptors come from a man younger than 35 with type 1 diabetes.

This clone was counted between two and nine times. This chain connects TRBV7-9 to TRBJ1-2; no firm D call. Germline assignment: CDR1 SEHNR and CDR2 FQNEAQ (reference sequence). The CDR3 is 14 amino acids. Trimming removed 1 base from V and 2 bases from J, with 8 bases in between. The CDR3 nucleotides read TGTGCCAGCAGCTTAGAAAGGGTAAACTATGGCTACACCTTC. It specifies CASSLERVNYGYTF.

This rearrangement joins TRBV5-1 to TRBJ1-6; D might be TRBD1 (6 bases). V was shortened by 0 bases and J by 8 bases, with 9 bases between the two germline ends. This CDR3 has 14 amino acids. Per the germline V gene, CDR1 is SGHRS and CDR2 is YFSETQ. This chain's CDR3 is CASSLDRVDSPLHF. The DNA for the CDR3 is TGCGCCAGCAGCTTGGACAGGGTGGATTCACCCCTCCACTTT. Based on the CDR3 plus reference TRBV5-1 and TRBJ1-6, the full variable domain is KAGVTQTPRYLIKTRGQQVTLSCSPISGHRSVSWYQQTPGQGLQFLFEYFSETQRNKGNFPGRFSGRQFSNSRSEMNVSTLELGDSALYLCASSLDRVDSPLHFGNGTRLTVT.

The table lists this clone with a few counts. Other DNA sequences in this specimen translate into the identical CDR3. The rearrangement uses TRBV4-1 and TRBJ2-5; D possibly uses TRBD1 or TRBD2 (5 bases each). The germline V and J ends were trimmed by 1 base and 4 bases, with 7 bases remaining between them. This CDR3 comprises 13 residues. Germline values: CDR1 MGHRA, CDR2 YSYEKL. DNA for the CDR3: TGCGCCAGCAGCCAAGTGAGGGGAGAGACCCAGTACTTC. As protein: CASSQVRGETQYF.

The rearrangement joins TRBV29-1 to TRBJ2-3, with 8 bases fitting TRBD2. Germline lookup yields CDR1 SQVTM and CDR2 ANQGSEA. J gave up 8 bases and V 5 bases, and 15 bases lay outside the gene matches. CDR3 length equals 15 residues. The CDR3 DNA sequence: TGCAGCGTTTCTTTAGCGGGATTGGCGACGGGTACGCAGTATTTT. Translated, it gives CSVSLAGLATGTQYF.

This clone was seen more than once but under ten times. The chain recombines TRBV28 with TRBJ2-4, with a possible D match to TRBD1 (6 bases). Germline CDR1 is MDHEN and CDR2 is SYDVKM. The CDR3 consists of 15 residues. V shed 4 bases and J shed 0 bases, with 10 bases lying between them. CDR3 DNA: TGTGCCAGCAGTTCAGGGGCTGGAGCCAAAAACATTCAGTACTTC. It translates to CASSSGAGAKNIQYF.

This clone was picked up a small number of times. The chain carries TRBV4-2 and TRBJ2-4, with TRBD1 identical over 10 bases. V trimming: 5 bases; J trimming: 1 base; junction bases outside the gene matches: 11. Germline V gene data show CDR1 as LGHNA and CDR2 as YNFKEQ. The CDR3 totals 18 residues. The CDR3 here is CASSFTAGTGVAKNIQYF. As DNA, the CDR3 is TGTGCCAGCAGCTTCACGGCCGGGACAGGGGTGGCCAAAAACATTCAGTACTTC.

The rearrangement joins TRBV7-2 to TRBJ2-2; D gene unclear. Per the germline V gene, CDR1 is SGHTA and CDR2 is FQGNSA. CDR3 size: 14 residues. V lost 3 bases and J lost 4, with 9 bases in between. The CDR3 sequence: CASSLVFSTGELFF. CDR3 DNA sequence: TGTGCCAGCAGCTTGGTTTTTTCCACCGGGGAGCTGTTTTTT.

The CDR3 here is CASSRQGQETQYF. CDR3 DNA: TGTGCCAGCAGCCGACAGGGGCAAGAGACCCAGTACTTC. The chain is built from TRBV27 and TRBJ2-5, with 8 positions matching TRBD1. The junction had 2 bases not matched to a gene; V was cut back by 6 bases and J by 2 bases. Germline V CDR1 and CDR2: MNHEY, SMNVEV (reference sequence). This CDR3 is built from 13 residues.

This CDR3 reads CASSVKGQVSTEAFF. CDR3 coding DNA: TGTGCCAGCAGTGTTAAGGGTCAGGTCTCCACTGAAGCTTTCTTT. The chain is built from TRBV6-1 and TRBJ1-1; D gene unclear. CDR1 is MNHNS, CDR2 SASEGT, per germline. The CDR3 contains 15 residues. Between the trimmed V and J ends, which lost 4 bases and 4 bases, there was a span of 16 bases.

The CDR3 nucleotides are TGTGCCAGCAGCGCGAGACATGATGAAAAACTGTTTTTT. It specifies CASSARHDEKLFF. The chain has TRBV11-2 and TRBJ1-4; no definite D call. The CDR3 runs to 13 residues. In germline, CDR1 is SGHAT, CDR2 FQNNGV. Trimming took off 5 bases at V and 6 bases at J, with 10 bases between the two ends.

The rearrangement uses TRBV6-5 and TRBJ2-7; D is perhaps TRBD2 (7 bases). Per the germline V gene, CDR1 is MNHEY and CDR2 is SVGAGI. Trimming removed 6 bases from V and 5 bases from J, with 17 bases in between. This CDR3 region has 14 residues. The CDR3 sequence: CASSRGGGVHEQYF. The CDR3 nucleotides are TGTGCCAGCAGCCGAGGAGGGGGGGTCCACGAGCAGTACTTC.

This clone was detected only once. The V and J genes are TRBV2 and TRBJ2-5, with D unresolved. V was trimmed by 8 bases and J by 8 bases, leaving 18 bases between them. The length of the CDR3 is 13 residues. Germline V lookup: CDR1 SNHLY, CDR2 FYNNEI. The CDR3 sequence: CASGPEAVATQYF. In DNA, the CDR3 is TGTGCCAGCGGCCCAGAGGCTGTCGCCACCCAGTACTTC.

This clone has just a few counts. The chain has TRBV6-5 and TRBJ1-1; D perhaps matches TRBD1 (6 bases). The CDR3 has 14 residues. Trimming left V 6 bases short and J 1 base short, with 12 bases between. Germline V lookup: CDR1 MNHEY, CDR2 SVGAGI. The CDR3 DNA follows: TGTGCCAGCAGGACAAACAGGGAGAACACTGAAGCTTTCTTT. As protein: CASRTNRENTEAFF.

The table lists this clone with a few counts. The rearrangement uses TRBV5-4 and TRBJ2-4, with D possibly being TRBD1 or TRBD2 (5 bases each). Germline CDR1 is SGHNT and CDR2 is YYREEE (reference sequence). Trimming shortened V by 2 bases and J by 5 bases, and 14 bases separated the two germline ends. This CDR3 is built from 15 residues. CDR3 DNA: TGTGCCAGCAGCTTCAACCGCCCGGGACAAAACATTCAGTACTTC. Protein sequence: CASSFNRPGQNIQYF.

The chain combines TRBV28 with TRBJ2-2, with no clear D. The V gene's germline CDR1 is MDHEN and CDR2 SYDVKM. The CDR3 runs to 13 residues. Trimming took 4 bases from V and 5 from J, leaving 8 bases between them. The CDR3 nucleotides read TGTGCCAGCAGTTATTCGGTTACCGGGGAGCTGTTTTTT. Its translation is CASSYSVTGELFF.

CDR3 amino acids: CASSLLLGFGNTIYF. DNA for the CDR3: TGTGCCAGCAGCCTCCTTTTGGGGTTTGGAAACACCATATATTTT. The genes are TRBV7-2 and TRBJ1-3, with D unresolved. Per the germline V gene, CDR1 is SGHTA and CDR2 is FQGNSA. The CDR3 covers 15 residues. The V end lost 5 bases, the J end lost 3 bases, and 14 bases lay between the germline ends.

This chain uses TRBV6-1 with TRBJ2-7; D is uncertain. Germline V gene sequence: CDR1 MNHNS, CDR2 SASEGT. CDR3 length: 14 residues. The V end lost 5 bases, the J end lost 0 bases, and 11 bases lay between the germline ends. Written as DNA, the CDR3 is TGTGCCAGCAGTAGACTCCGTGACTCCTACGAGCAGTACTTC. Translated, it gives CASSRLRDSYEQYF.

The chain has TRBV9 and TRBJ1-4; no clear D gene. Trimming removed 0 bases at V and 5 bases at J, with 11 bases between. Germline CDR1 reads SGDLS; CDR2 reads YYNGEE. The CDR3 length is 15 residues. The DNA of the CDR3 is TGTGCCAGCAGCGTAGGCGTGCAAGGCAATGAAAAACTGTTTTTT. Amino acid sequence: CASSVGVQGNEKLFF.

The sample holds a few counts of this clone. The chain is built from TRBV29-1 and TRBJ2-3, with TRBD2 matching over 10 bases. CDR3 length: 16 amino acids. The germline CDR1 and CDR2 sequences are SQVTM and ANQGSEA. J lost 3 bases, V lost 7 bases, and 13 bases had no gene match. DNA for the CDR3: TGCAGCGACCTAGCGGGAGCAGGTTGGAGGACAGATACGCAGTATTTT. It yields the protein CSDLAGAGWRTDTQYF.

The chain links TRBV5-1 to TRBJ2-6, with D maybe TRBD2 (6 bases). The ends were cut back, 4 bases at V and 2 bases at J, with 7 bases in the middle. This CDR3 contains 14 residues. CDR1 and CDR2 from the germline V gene are SGHRS and YFSETQ. CDR3 region: CASSRGTGANVLTF. CDR3 sequence (DNA): TGCGCCAGCAGCCGGGGGACTGGGGCCAACGTCCTGACTTTC.